This TCR beta chain was profiled in a study of control samples from healthy donors and cancer patients. Produced via immunoSEQ multiplex PCR; TCRdb's table is partial and in-frame only. The profile covers 170,000 or so clones, with around 93% appearing a single time and around 1.6% taken by the ten largest. What was sequenced was blood. The TCR comes from a man aged 18 to 30 in good health.

This chain's CDR3 is CASSLEKGRVTNLPNTEAFF. The CDR3 DNA is TGCGCCAGCAGCTTGGAAAAGGGGAGGGTCACCAATCTACCTAACACTGAAGCTTTCTTT. The rearrangement joins TRBV5-1 to TRBJ1-1; TRBD1 might be the D (5 bases). Germline V gene lookup returns CDR1 SGHRS and CDR2 YFSETQ. Trimming removed 0 bases from V and 2 bases from J, with 26 bases in between. This CDR3 spans 20 amino acids.